These 9 T cell receptor beta chains share one sample of origin, sequenced in a study of control samples from healthy donors and cancer patients. The method was immunoSEQ multiplex PCR; TCRdb's version includes in-frame clones alone and lacks a portion of them. Among about 130,000 clones listed, roughly 90% were seen once. The material sequenced was blood. All receptors come from a woman aged 50 to 60 in good health.

The chain carries TRBV30 and TRBJ2-5; TRBD2 aligns across 11 bases. Trimming removed 7 bases from V and 2 bases from J; junction bases left unmatched: 12. Germline assignment: CDR1 GTSNPN and CDR2 SVGIG (reference sequence). This CDR3 has 16 residues. The CDR3 spells CASTIAGGLPQETQYF. CDR3 coding DNA: TGTGCCTCCACCATAGCGGGGGGGTTACCACAAGAGACCCAGTACTTC.

The CDR3, as DNA: TGCGCCAGCAGCTCCAGGGGAGATACGCAGTATTTT. It encodes CASSSRGDTQYF. The J gene is TRBJ2-3, the V gene TRBV5-1; tentatively, D is TRBD1 (6 bases). Germline CDR1 SGHRS, CDR2 YFSETQ. There are 12 residues in the CDR3. Trimming removed 3 bases at V and 5 bases at J, with 7 bases between.

The chain couples TRBV6-5 to TRBJ1-2; D is ambiguous. Germline assignment: CDR1 MNHEY and CDR2 SVGAGI. V shed 7 bases and J shed 4 bases, with 13 bases lying between them. The CDR3 is made up of 13 amino acids. Written as DNA, the CDR3 is TGTGCCAGCACTCTGGACGGAAGCTATGGCTACACCTTC. It specifies CASTLDGSYGYTF.

The chain couples TRBV30 to TRBJ1-1; 8 bases are a match to TRBD1. Trimming took 2 bases from V and 0 from J; bases not matched to a gene: 8. The CDR3 runs to 16 residues. CDR1 and CDR2 from the germline V gene are GTSNPN and SVGIG (reference sequence). In DNA, the CDR3 is TGTGCCTGGAGTAAGACCGGACAGGGAATGAACACTGAAGCTTTCTTT. This encodes CAWSKTGQGMNTEAFF.

The CDR3 DNA sequence: TGTGCCAGCAGACCCAATACTAGGGGCGGGGAGCTGTTTTTT. As protein: CASRPNTRGGELFF. This rearrangement joins TRBV7-2 to TRBJ2-2; TRBD1 or TRBD2 may be the D gene (5 bases each). Between the trimmed V and J ends, which lost 6 bases and 7 bases, there was a span of 15 bases. The germline V gene encodes CDR1 SGHTA and CDR2 FQGNSA. This CDR3 is 14 amino acids long.

The rearrangement links TRBV6-6 to TRBJ2-7; D gene unclear. Germline CDR1 MNHNY, CDR2 SVGAGI (reference sequence). There are 15 residues in the CDR3. Trimming removed 2 bases from V and 2 bases from J, with 13 bases in between. CDR3 sequence reads: CASSYPTRTTYEQYF. The CDR3 DNA follows: TGTGCCAGCAGTTACCCCACTCGAACGACCTACGAGCAGTACTTC.

Points on this clone: As the CDR3 is not closed by the conserved phenylalanine or tryptophan, this likely results from a read error. The DNA is omitted, as the CDR3 cannot be located on it reliably, and the CDR3 follows TCRdb's listing. The chain links TRBV14 to TRBJ1-1. CDR1 is SGHDN and CDR2 is FVKESK in the germline V gene. The length of the CDR3 is 13 amino acids, counting both ends. The CDR3 protein is CASSQETGRRIWG.

The chain has TRBV9 and TRBJ2-3; 8 nucleotides agree with TRBD2. Germline CDR1 and CDR2: SGDLS and YYNGEE. The junction had 11 bases not matched to a gene; V was cut back by 2 bases and J by 3 bases. This CDR3 contains 17 residues. As DNA, the CDR3 is TGTGCCAGCAGCGTGGGATCTAGCGGGTCCCCGACAGATACGCAGTATTTT. Amino acids: CASSVGSSGSPTDTQYF. The full variable domain, in which reference TRBV9 and TRBJ2-3 provide the parts outside the CDR3, is DSGVTQTPKHLITATGQRVTLRCSPRSGDLSVYWYQQSLDQGLQFLIQYYNGEERAKGNILERFSAQQFPDLHSELNLSSLELGDSALYFCASSVGSSGSPTDTQYFGPGTRLTVL.

This clone was seen once. The chain employs TRBV11-2 and TRBJ2-3; 10 nucleotides match TRBD2. The V gene's germline CDR1 is SGHAT and CDR2 FQNNGV. The CDR3 loop spans 17 amino acids. V shed 1 base and J 2 bases; nucleotides not matched to a gene: 6. The CDR3 coding sequence is TGTGCCAGCAGCTTAGGCCAGCGGGGGGGGATCACAGATACGCAGTATTTT. Translated: CASSLGQRGGITDTQYF. The full variable domain, with the rest looked up from reference TRBV11-2 and TRBJ2-3, is EAGVAQSPRYKIIEKRQSVAFWCNPISGHATLYWYQQILGQGPKLLIQFQNNGVVDDSQLPKDRFSAERLKGVDSTLKIQPAKLEDSAVYLCASSLGQRGGITDTQYFGPGTRLTVL.